Sequencing of this TCR beta chain was carried out in a study of OX40 agonist ivuxolimab in advanced cancers. A word on this clone: Its cognate antigen is unknown.

Trimming stripped 1 base from V and 0 bases from J, with 12 bases between. The CDR3 sequence is 16 residues long. Germline V CDR1 and CDR2: SEHNR, FQNEAQ (reference sequence). Overall study findings and caveats: The study found that CD8+ T cells averaged more expanded clones than CD4+.

Sequencing was performed with immunoSEQ multiplex PCR; in TCRdb, only in-frame clones are kept and a portion is missing. The data contain 20,000 or so clones, roughly 80% of them singletons. The chain has TRBV7-9 and TRBJ1-1; D gene ambiguous. This receptor was taken from an adult with an advanced solid tumor such as melanoma, head and neck, liver or kidney cancer. The source was CD4+ or CD8+ T cells sorted from blood, collected in a trial of the OX40 agonist ivuxolimab. In DNA form, the CDR3 reads TGTGCCAGCAGCTTAGTAGGAGGGATCATGAACACTGAAGCTTTCTTT. Amino acids: CASSLVGGIMNTEAFF.